These 14 T cell receptor beta chains were all obtained from the same sample, sequenced in a study of T cells expressing NK-cell markers. TCRdb reanalyzed the 5' RACE reads, giving one entry per CDR3 protein sequence and no DNA. The listing records about 440,000 distinct CDR3 sequences. Sample: blood T cells: a sorted CD56 or NKG2C T cell subset, CD4+ or CD8+ T cells, or bulk PBMC T cells (not recorded which). These receptors came from a woman aged 18 to 75 in good health.

This chain connects TRBV6-2 or TRBV6-3 to TRBJ2-7. This CDR3 has 15 residues. CDR1 MNHEY and CDR2 SVGEGT come from the germline V gene. CDR3 in amino acids: CASSYRGGSSYEQYF.

The gene calls are TRBV24-1 and TRBJ2-2; TCRdb indicates TRBD1, and absent DNA this call remains unverified. Germline assignment: CDR1 KGHDR and CDR2 SFDVKD. This CDR3 contains 15 residues. The CDR3 spells CATSVRGSDTGELFF.

The chain employs TRBV4-3 and TRBJ2-7; TCRdb reports TRBD1, a call that lacks DNA to check it against. The CDR3 loop spans 14 amino acids. Germline V gene lookup returns CDR1 LGHNA and CDR2 YSLEER. This CDR3 reads CASSQQGGTYEQYF.

The chain uses TRBV6-5 and TRBJ1-1. The length of the CDR3 is 14 residues. The V gene's germline CDR1 is MNHEY and CDR2 SVGAGI. The chain's CDR3 is CASSYSGTTAEAFF.

The chain recombines TRBV5-1 with TRBJ1-2; the D call of TRBD1 rests on TCRdb alone, since no DNA is present to check it. CDR3 length equals 13 residues. Germline V gives CDR1 SGHRS, CDR2 YFSETQ. CDR3 loop: CASSTMTGDGYTF.

The CDR3 loop reads CASSFAARSGTRRYTDTQYF. The rearrangement uses TRBV5-4 and TRBJ2-3; without DNA, the TCRdb call of TRBD1 cannot be checked. The V gene's germline CDR1 is SGHNT and CDR2 YYREEE (reference sequence). This CDR3 spans 20 amino acids.

The V call is TRBV5-1, the J call TRBJ2-7; TCRdb's assignment of TRBD2 cannot be checked, as there is no DNA. In germline, CDR1 is SGHRS, CDR2 YFSETQ. CDR3 length: 15 residues. Here the CDR3 reads CASSPEAGTSYEQYF.

The CDR3 is CASSVLPTGRDTEAFF. The V and J genes are TRBV9 and TRBJ1-1; as DNA is missing, the TRBD1 call by TCRdb cannot be tested. This CDR3 has 16 amino acids. Germline CDR1 is SGDLS and CDR2 is YYNGEE.

The chain has TRBV4-2 and TRBJ2-5; the D call from TCRdb, TRBD2, cannot be confirmed without DNA. The CDR3 covers 14 residues. Germline V CDR1 and CDR2: LGHNA, YNFKEQ. CDR3 region: CASSQEGTQETQYF.

This chain connects TRBV6-6 to TRBJ1-2; TCRdb's D gene call, TRBD1, goes unchecked for lack of DNA. The length of the CDR3 is 13 residues. Germline CDR1 MNHNY, CDR2 SVGAGI (reference sequence). The CDR3 protein is CASGADRSSGYTF.

The V call is TRBV7-3, the J call TRBJ2-2. The CDR3 totals 14 residues. Germline V gives CDR1 SGHTA, CDR2 FQGTGA. The CDR3: CASSLKRGTGELFF.

This rearrangement joins TRBV9 to TRBJ2-3; the D call of TRBD2 rests on TCRdb alone, since no DNA is present to check it. The CDR3 runs to 14 residues. CDR1 is SGDLS and CDR2 is YYNGEE in the germline V gene. The CDR3 region is CASAGGLLTDTQYF.

This sequence joins TRBV7-2 and TRBJ2-1; TCRdb indicates TRBD1, and absent DNA this call remains unverified. Germline V gene sequence: CDR1 SGHTA, CDR2 FQGNSA. The CDR3 extends over 17 amino acids. CDR3 residues: CASTQKLAPLPGDEQFF.

The V call is TRBV7-3, the J call TRBJ1-6; TCRdb reports TRBD1, a call that lacks DNA to check it against. Germline V gene lookup returns CDR1 SGHTA and CDR2 FQGTGA. There are 14 residues in the CDR3. The CDR3 spells CASSRDPQDWPLHF.